Sequencing of this T cell receptor (beta chain) was carried out in a study of blood T cell repertoires in COVID-19. Study overall: Samples representing acute and convalescent COVID-19 were sourced from the United States, Italy and Spain. Sample material is recorded as cDNA or gDNA derived from T cells, B-cell-depleted T cells, or PBMCs.

Per germline, CDR1 MNHEY and CDR2 SVGAGI. The length of the CDR3 is 14 residues. Trimming cost V 7 bases and J 5 bases; bases outside gene matches: 11. This clone turned up a few times. The authors' processing: Reference gene primers were amplified, and this amplification served to estimate nucleated cell counts. Produced via immunoSEQ multiplex PCR; TCRdb's table is partial and in-frame only. From that table come the V and J calls and clone size; the DNA was used to work out D and trimming. The sample has 200,000 to 300,000 clones, roughly 81% seen once. Sequences were obtained from peripheral blood. This receptor was identified in a man aged 50-59 years with acute or convalescent COVID-19. The chain is built from TRBV6-5 and TRBJ2-7; TRBD1 agrees at 7 bases. In DNA form, the CDR3 reads TGTGCCAGCACTAAAACAGGGGTCGTCGACGAGCAGTACTTC. Protein: CASTKTGVVDEQYF.